This T cell receptor beta chain was profiled in a study of CD8+CD57+ T cells in acquired aplastic anemia. Study-level background: Reads per healthy sample averaged approximately 10 million (CD4+) and 11.0 million (CD8+). Study conclusions and caveats: In CD8+ cells, Simpson's diversity showed no significant difference between patients and controls. A set of approximately 30 CD8+ CDR3 sequences was shared between patients and controls, and these sequences appeared highly expressed in patients.

In germline, CDR1 is ENHRY, CDR2 SYGVKD. The J segment lost 6 bases and the V segment lost 3 bases, leaving 4 bases of the junction unmatched. The CDR3 extends over 14 amino acids. In its sample, this clonotype was seen a few times. The antigen is unknown. For CDR3 and TCR beta VDJ profiling, genomic DNA was the template used. One entry per CDR3 protein, called by TCRdb with MiXCR from the reads. The sample has more than 40,000 distinct CDR3 sequences; around 70% are singletons. Input material: sorted CD4+, CD8+, or CD8+CD57+ T cells (not recorded which) from PBMCs. The TCR originated in a human donor in good health, serving as a control. J is TRBJ2-7 and V is TRBV10-3; 11 bases are a match to TRBD2. The CDR3: CAISELAGDGEQYV. CDR3 bases: TGTGCCATCAGTGAACTAGCGGGAGACGGCGAGCAGTACGTC.